The 16 T cell receptor beta chains listed next were all sequenced from one sample in a study of early T cells in non-severe SARS-CoV-2 infection. Each CDR3 protein is one row after TCRdb ran MiXCR on the 5' RACE reads. The sample includes approximately 63,000 distinct CDR3 sequences, more than 5.5% of them seen just once. This material consisted of whole blood, taken at baseline. Receptors were obtained from an adult who was a healthcare worker with PCR-confirmed SARS-CoV-2 infection or an uninfected control (not recorded which).

In its sample, this clonotype was seen many times. The V and J genes are TRBV2 and TRBJ2-1, with D unresolved. The CDR3 spans 10 residues. Trimming left V 8 bases short and J 5 bases short, with 4 bases between. Germline V gene sequence: CDR1 SNHLY, CDR2 FYNNEI. In nucleotides, the CDR3 is TGTGCCAGCGATAACAATGAGCAGTTCTTC. Translation: CASDNNEQFF.

This clonotype occurred many times. V and J are TRBV20-1 and TRBJ2-7; 7 bases match TRBD1. The CDR3 contains 14 residues. With 5 bases clipped from V and 3 bases from J, the junction kept 10 bases outside the gene matches. Germline V gene lookup returns CDR1 DFQATT and CDR2 SNEGSKA (reference sequence). The CDR3, as DNA: TGCAGTGCTGAAACGGGACAGACACTCTACGAGCAGTACTTC. This translates into CSAETGQTLYEQYF.

The chain recombines TRBV19 with TRBJ2-1; the D gene is possibly TRBD2 (6 bases). Germline CDR1 LNHDA, CDR2 SQIVND (reference sequence). The CDR3 is 15 residues long. V shed 2 bases and J shed 5 bases, with 13 bases lying between them. The CDR3 region has the DNA TGTGCCAGTAGTATAATCAGCGGGTACGACAATGAGCAGTTCTTC. Protein sequence: CASSIISGYDNEQFF.

This clonotype has just a few counts. The chain couples TRBV30 to TRBJ1-5, with TRBD1 matching 8 bases. The CDR3 extends over 12 amino acids. After removal of 5 bases from V and 5 bases from J, the junction contained 2 bases not matched to a gene. Germline V lookup: CDR1 GTSNPN, CDR2 SVGIG (reference sequence). CDR3 nucleotides: TGTGCCTGGTCACAGGGGGATCAGCCCCAGCATTTT. Protein product: CAWSQGDQPQHF.

The rearrangement uses TRBV7-9 and TRBJ2-7; the D is unclear. The CDR3 is 13 amino acids. Trimming stripped 1 base from V and 5 bases from J, with 9 bases between. Germline CDR1 reads SEHNR; CDR2 reads FQNEAQ (reference sequence). CDR3 in amino acids: CASSLVRRDEQYF. The CDR3 coding sequence is TGTGCCAGCAGCTTAGTCAGGCGTGACGAGCAGTACTTC.

This clonotype was detected only a few times. The gene calls are TRBV6-2 or TRBV6-3 and TRBJ1-1; D gene unclear. With 2 bases removed from V and 5 bases from J, the gap between germline ends came to 12 bases. Per the germline V gene, CDR1 is MNHEY and CDR2 is SVGEGT. CDR3 length: 14 residues. CDR3: CASSYQPGATEAFF. CDR3 bases: TGTGCCAGCAGTTACCAGCCTGGAGCGACTGAAGCTTTCTTT.

This clonotype occurred a few times. The chain combines TRBV7-6 with TRBJ1-2; 7 bases align to TRBD1. The CDR3 has 12 amino acids. Germline CDR1 reads SGHVS; CDR2 reads FNYEAQ. Trimming took 4 bases from V and 8 from J; bases not matched to a gene: 4. DNA for the CDR3: TGTGCCAGCAGCTCGACAGGGCGCGGCTACACCTTC. Its protein is CASSSTGRGYTF.

This clonotype was detected only a few times. CDR3 residues: CSARPDAKNIQYF. In DNA form, the CDR3 reads TGCAGTGCTAGGCCAGATGCCAAAAACATTCAGTACTTC. The rearrangement uses TRBV20-1 and TRBJ2-4, with D uncertain. Germline assignment: CDR1 DFQATT and CDR2 SNEGSKA (reference sequence). With 3 bases removed from V and 1 base from J, the gap between germline ends came to 7 bases. CDR3 length: 13 amino acids.

In its sample, this clonotype was seen many times. The chain carries TRBV4-3 and TRBJ1-1, with TRBD1 matching 7 bases. From germline, CDR1 is LGHNA and CDR2 YSLEER. This CDR3 spans 14 amino acids. After removal of 0 bases from V and 4 bases from J, the junction contained 2 bases not matched to a gene. This CDR3 reads CASSQEQGFTEAFF. In nucleotides, the CDR3 is TGCGCCAGCAGCCAAGAACAGGGGTTCACTGAAGCTTTCTTT.

There are many counts of this clonotype. The chain uses TRBV3-1 and TRBJ1-2; D gene unclear. Germline V lookup: CDR1 LGHDT, CDR2 YNNKEL (reference sequence). Trimming shortened V by 1 base and J by 5 bases, and 8 bases separated the two germline ends. The length of the CDR3 is 13 residues. CDR3 residues: CASSQGGGYGYTF. The CDR3 bases are TGTGCCAGCAGCCAAGGGGGAGGTTATGGCTACACCTTC.

This clonotype has ten or more counts. This chain connects TRBV5-5 to TRBJ2-7; 13 nucleotides align to TRBD2. The CDR3 covers 14 residues. Germline CDR1 is SGHKS and CDR2 is YYEKEE (reference sequence). J was trimmed by 6 bases and V by 4 bases; bases with no gene match: 4. CDR3 sequence: CASSPGLAGPEQYF. The CDR3 nucleotides read TGTGCCAGCAGCCCGGGACTAGCGGGACCCGAGCAGTACTTC.

This clonotype showed up just a few times. The V and J genes are TRBV28 and TRBJ2-1; no definite D call. The V and J ends lost 3 bases and 1 base respectively, with 16 bases between them. The CDR3 runs 17 residues. Germline CDR1 reads MDHEN; CDR2 reads SYDVKM. This chain's CDR3 is CASSFKGFPASYNEQFF. The CDR3 region has the DNA TGTGCCAGCAGTTTTAAAGGGTTTCCGGCTTCCTACAATGAGCAGTTCTTC.

This clonotype was seen many times. The chain links TRBV6-1 to TRBJ2-3; the match to TRBD1 covers 10 bases. Looked up from germline, CDR1 is MNHNS and CDR2 is SASEGT. The CDR3 is made up of 14 amino acids. Trimming at V came to 4 bases and at J to 5 bases, leaving 3 bases not matched to a gene. CDR3 residues: CASSGRDRGDTQYF. Here the CDR3 DNA reads TGTGCCAGCAGTGGACGGGACAGGGGAGATACGCAGTATTTT.

Ten or more counts support this clonotype. V and J are TRBV10-1 and TRBJ1-1, with a weak D call TRBD1 (6 bases). Germline V lookup: CDR1 WNHNN, CDR2 SYGVQD (reference sequence). This CDR3 comprises 13 residues. V was pared by 6 bases and J by 5 bases, with 13 bases between. For the CDR3, the DNA is TGCGCCAGCAGGAACAGGGAGGCGACTGAAGCTTTCTTT. Residues: CASRNREATEAFF.

This clonotype occurred many times. CDR3 sequence reads: CASSSSRRGIVSGANVLTF. CDR3 DNA sequence: TGTGCCAGCAGTTCCTCCCGTAGGGGGATTGTCTCTGGGGCCAACGTCCTGACTTTC. This rearrangement joins TRBV12-3 or TRBV12-4 to TRBJ2-6; TRBD1 is a possible D gene (6 bases). This CDR3 spans 19 amino acids. Trimming pared 4 bases from V and 0 bases from J, leaving 19 bases between.

This clonotype was counted ten times or more. The V call is TRBV6-1, the J call TRBJ1-6, with a tentative D call TRBD1 (6 bases). CDR1 MNHNS and CDR2 SASEGT come from the germline V gene. V was trimmed by 1 base and J by 0 bases, leaving 13 bases between them. The CDR3 runs 18 residues. The CDR3 DNA reads as TGTGCCAGCAGTGAAGATGATACAGGGAGCTCCTATAATTCACCCCTCCACTTT. Protein sequence: CASSEDDTGSSYNSPLHF.